The rows below give T cell receptor beta chains drawn from one sample of a study of OX40 agonist ivuxolimab in advanced cancers. The data were produced by immunoSEQ multiplex PCR, yet TCRdb's version contains in-frame clones alone and is incomplete. The table records tens of thousands of clones, roughly 90% of them present only once. The source was CD4+ or CD8+ T cells sorted from blood, collected in a trial of the OX40 agonist ivuxolimab. The origin of the receptors is an adult with an advanced solid tumor such as melanoma, head and neck, liver or kidney cancer. CDR3s include the opening cysteine and the closing phenylalanine or tryptophan. A D gene is named only where the DNA matches it firmly. Clone size is given for some rows only: seen once, a few or many times, or a class if the clone is expanded.

j_call	clone_size	v_call	d_call	cdr3_nt	cdr3_aa
TRBJ2-3	.	TRBV19	.	TGTGCCAGTAGTTACACTTGGCTCACAGATACGCAGTATTTT	CASSYTWLTDTQYF
TRBJ2-1	.	TRBV7-9	TRBD1	TGTGCCAGCAGCTACGGGACAGGGGGCTACAATGAGCAGTTCTTC	CASSYGTGGYNEQFF
TRBJ1-3	.	TRBV4-2	.	TGTGCCAGCAGCTCAGACTTCTCTGGAAACACCATATATTTT	CASSSDFSGNTIYF
TRBJ1-6	few	TRBV10-1	.	TGCGCCAGCAGTGAGTCCGGACCGAATTCACCCCTCCACTTT	CASSESGPNSPLHF
TRBJ1-3	.	TRBV5-6	.	TGTGCCAGCAGCTTGGCGGAGGGACGGGTGGTGGTACGAAACACCATATATTTT	CASSLAEGRVVVRNTIYF
TRBJ2-5	.	TRBV18	.	TGTGCCAGCTCACCCTTTGCTTCGGAAAAAGAGACCCAGTACTTC	CASSPFASEKETQYF
TRBJ2-7	.	TRBV28	.	TGTGCCAGCAGTCCACGCAGGCAGCAGTACTTC	CASSPRRQQYF
TRBJ1-2	.	TRBV28	.	TGTGCCAGCAGTACTAACTATGGCTACACCTTC	CASSTNYGYTF
TRBJ2-7	.	TRBV28	.	TGTGCCAGCAGTTTAGGGGGCGGGATCCGCTCCTACGAGCAGTACTTC	CASSLGGGIRSYEQYF
TRBJ1-1	.	TRBV11-2	TRBD1	TGTGCCAGCAGCTTGGGACAGAATATGAACACTGAAGCTTTCTTT	CASSLGQNMNTEAFF
TRBJ2-7	.	TRBV10-3	TRBD1	TGTGCCATTGGGGGACAGGGGAACGAGCAGTACTTC	CAIGGQGNEQYF
TRBJ2-1	.	TRBV7-9	.	TGTGCCAGCAGAGGGGGTGTGGGCTACAATGAGCAGTTCTTC	CASRGGVGYNEQFF
TRBJ1-1	.	TRBV7-6	TRBD1	TGTGCCAGCAGCTTAGAGGACAGGGCGGGCACTGAAGCTTTCTTT	CASSLEDRAGTEAFF
TRBJ1-5	.	TRBV7-2	.	TGTGCCAGCAGCTTATCGGGCGCCATTAATCAGCCCCAGCATTTT	CASSLSGAINQPQHF